The 6 T cell receptor beta chains below come from one sample, sequenced in a study of T cells in Graves' hyperthyroidism and ophthalmopathy. Template material for amplifying TCR beta CDR3 regions consisted of RNA transcripts. First-round RT-PCR with HTBI primers amplified the TCR CDR3 region. In TCRdb, the multiplex PCR reads were re-called with MiXCR into one record per CDR3 protein. Altogether 200,000 to 250,000 distinct CDR3 sequences are present, about 25% being singletons, with the ten largest covering about 40%. The sequencing sample was made of blood. Receptors were obtained from a woman between 40 and 50 years old with Graves' ophthalmopathy.

Many counts were recorded for this clonotype. The J gene is TRBJ2-2, the V gene TRBV6-1; D remains ambiguous. There are 13 residues in the CDR3. Germline V gene sequence: CDR1 MNHNS, CDR2 SASEGT. The germline V and J ends were trimmed by 6 bases and 3 bases, with 8 bases remaining between them. CDR3 loop: CASRSLYTGELFF. The CDR3 coding sequence is TGTGCCAGCAGGTCGCTTTACACCGGGGAGCTGTTTTTT.

The CDR3 is CASSISLAREQYF. In DNA form, the CDR3 reads TGTGCCAGTAGTATTAGTCTAGCCCGCGAGCAGTACTTC. The rearrangement uses TRBV19 and TRBJ2-7; D perhaps matches TRBD2 (5 bases). The V gene lost 3 bases and the J gene lost 6 bases, with 12 bases spanning the gap. CDR1 is LNHDA, CDR2 SQIVND, per germline (reference sequence). The CDR3 is made up of 13 amino acids.

The chain combines TRBV6-1 with TRBJ2-7, with D possibly being TRBD1 or TRBD2 (5 bases each). V gave up 6 bases and J gave up 6 bases, with 21 bases separating them. Germline assignment: CDR1 MNHNS and CDR2 SASEGT. The CDR3 consists of 15 residues. For the CDR3, the DNA is TGTGCCAGCAGACGCACTCAGGGAGCTGGGCCCGAGCAGTACTTC. Protein: CASRRTQGAGPEQYF.

The chain combines TRBV6-2 or TRBV6-3 with TRBJ2-7, with D perhaps TRBD1 (6 bases). The CDR3 length is 17 residues. The V end was cut by 2 bases, the J end by 3 bases, with 20 bases between. Germline V gene sequence: CDR1 MNHEY, CDR2 SVGEGT. The DNA for the CDR3 is TGTGCCAGCAGTTACAAGACAGGCCAGGGGATAGTCTACGAGCAGTACTTC. Translating gives CASSYKTGQGIVYEQYF.

This clonotype was found many times. V usage is TRBV13 and J usage is TRBJ2-7; D is perhaps TRBD1 or TRBD2 (5 bases each). This CDR3 is 15 amino acids long. CDR1 and CDR2 (germline): PRHDT, FYEKMQ (reference sequence). V was shortened by 2 bases and J by 6 bases, with 17 bases between the two germline ends. The CDR3 is CASSLPHEGNGEQYF. The CDR3 DNA sequence: TGTGCCAGCAGCTTACCCCATGAGGGGAACGGCGAGCAGTACTTC.

This clonotype was detected ten times or more. The V gene is TRBV2, the J gene TRBJ2-7; 10 bases fit TRBD1. J gave up 1 base and V 8 bases, and 5 bases lay outside the gene matches. Per the germline V gene, CDR1 is SNHLY and CDR2 is FYNNEI. This CDR3 comprises 14 residues. The CDR3 sequence: CASEKGQGSYEQYF. DNA for the CDR3: TGTGCCAGCGAAAAGGGACAGGGGTCCTACGAGCAGTACTTC.